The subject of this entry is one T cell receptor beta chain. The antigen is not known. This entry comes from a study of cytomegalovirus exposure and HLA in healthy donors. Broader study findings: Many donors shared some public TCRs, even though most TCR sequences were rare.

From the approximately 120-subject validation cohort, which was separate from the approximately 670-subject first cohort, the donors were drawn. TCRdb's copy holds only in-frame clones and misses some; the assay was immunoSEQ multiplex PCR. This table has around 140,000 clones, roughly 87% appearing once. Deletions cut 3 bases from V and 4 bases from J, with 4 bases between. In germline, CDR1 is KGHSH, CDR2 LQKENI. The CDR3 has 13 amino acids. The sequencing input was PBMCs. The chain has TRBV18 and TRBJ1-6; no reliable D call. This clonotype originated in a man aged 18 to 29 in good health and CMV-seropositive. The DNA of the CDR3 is TGTGCCAGCTCACCTGAGTATAATTCACCCCTCCACTTT. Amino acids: CASSPEYNSPLHF.